These 27 T cell receptor beta chains came from one sample sequenced in a study of blood T cell repertoires in COVID-19. Here immunoSEQ multiplex PCR was the method, and the copy in TCRdb shows in-frame clones only, minus some. This table holds about 260,000 clones, over 80% found once. The sequenced sample consisted of PBMCs or T cells enriched from blood (not recorded which). All receptors derive from a man in his fifties or sixties who had been exposed to COVID-19.

J is TRBJ2-7 and V is TRBV5-1; possible D gene TRBD2, 5 bases. The ends were cut back, 4 bases at V and 5 bases at J, with 19 bases in the middle. From germline, CDR1 is SGHRS and CDR2 YFSETQ. CDR3 size: 15 residues. CDR3 loop: CASSPEVGTWDEQYV. CDR3 nucleotide sequence: TGCGCCAGCAGCCCGGAGGTGGGCACCTGGGACGAGCAGTACGTC.

V and J are TRBV28 and TRBJ1-1; 10 bases line up with TRBD1. V was clipped by 6 bases and J by 5 bases; unmatched bases: 9. This CDR3 is 15 amino acids long. Germline V gene sequence: CDR1 MDHEN, CDR2 SYDVKM. This CDR3 is CASSPGTGVETEAFF. The CDR3 nucleotides are TGTGCCAGCAGCCCAGGGACAGGGGTTGAAACTGAAGCTTTCTTT.

This chain joins TRBV5-1 and TRBJ2-5, with D hard to call. The V gene lost 1 base and the J gene lost 2 bases, with 9 bases spanning the gap. CDR1 is SGHRS, CDR2 YFSETQ, per germline. The length of the CDR3 is 14 residues. This CDR3 is CASSLIQSQETQYF. The CDR3 DNA reads as TGCGCCAGCAGCTTGATACAGAGTCAAGAGACCCAGTACTTC.

This clone was found once. V usage is TRBV5-1 and J usage is TRBJ2-1; 8 bases line up with TRBD2. V lost 4 bases, J lost 8 bases, and 8 bases stayed unmatched. Germline-derived CDR1 and CDR2 are SGHRS and YFSETQ. This CDR3 region has 14 residues. The CDR3 is CASSLTSEGDEQFF. CDR3 sequence (DNA): TGCGCCAGCAGCCTGACTAGCGAGGGAGATGAGCAGTTCTTC.

This chain uses TRBV27 with TRBJ1-6; possible D gene TRBD1, 5 bases. The CDR3 contains 16 residues. Germline loops: CDR1 MNHEY, CDR2 SMNVEV (reference sequence). The V gene lost 4 bases and the J gene lost 2 bases, with 12 bases spanning the gap. The CDR3 DNA reads TGTGCCAGCAGTTCGGGCAGGGTCCCCTATAATTCACCCCTCCACTTT. It translates to CASSSGRVPYNSPLHF.

The V gene is TRBV7-2, the J gene TRBJ1-2, with D perhaps matching TRBD1 (5 bases). CDR1 SGHTA and CDR2 FQGNSA come from the germline V gene. Trimming took 4 bases from V and 2 from J, leaving 11 bases between them. This CDR3 spans 14 amino acids. In DNA form, the CDR3 reads TGTGCCAGCAGCTACAGCCCAGGGAACTATGGCTACACCTTC. It translates to CASSYSPGNYGYTF.

The rearrangement links TRBV20-1 to TRBJ2-1; 7 nucleotides match TRBD2. V dropped 3 bases and J dropped 7; count of bases not matched to a gene: 12. Germline V gives CDR1 DFQATT, CDR2 SNEGSKA (reference sequence). The CDR3 is 15 amino acids. CDR3 protein: CSASSSGEHRNEQFF. The CDR3, as DNA: TGCAGTGCTAGTAGCAGCGGGGAGCACCGTAATGAGCAGTTCTTC.

This rearrangement joins TRBV3-1 (or the pseudogene TRBV3-2) to TRBJ2-5; D not certain. The CDR3 consists of 13 residues. Germline-derived CDR1 and CDR2 are LGHDT and YNNKEL (reference sequence). V lost 2 bases and J 0 bases, leaving 4 bases between the germline ends. The CDR3 loop is CASSQIYQETQYF. CDR3 nucleotides: TGTGCCAGCAGCCAAATATACCAAGAGACCCAGTACTTC.

The chain joins TRBV11-2 to TRBJ1-6; a weak D match, TRBD1 (5 bases). Per the germline V gene, CDR1 is SGHAT and CDR2 is FQNNGV. The ends were cut back, 5 bases at V and 9 bases at J, with 14 bases in the middle. This CDR3 region has 14 residues. The CDR3, as DNA: TGTGCCAGCAGCCAGCTCCAGGGTCGTTCACCCCTCCACTTT. Residues: CASSQLQGRSPLHF.

This sequence joins TRBV5-4 and TRBJ2-7; 7 bases agree with TRBD2. CDR1 and CDR2 (germline): SGHNT, YYREEE (reference sequence). The trim removed 2 bases at V and 3 bases at J, leaving 8 bases unmatched. The CDR3 covers 15 residues. CDR3 nucleotide sequence: TGTGCCAGCAGCTTCGGGACTAACGACCTCTACGAGCAGTACTTC. Protein: CASSFGTNDLYEQYF.

Here the CDR3 reads CASSDGGNQPQHF. The CDR3 nucleotides are TGTGCCAGCAGTGACGGGGGCAATCAGCCCCAGCATTTT. The rearrangement links TRBV6-1 to TRBJ1-5, with D unresolved. Trimming shortened V by 3 bases and J by 2 bases, and 5 bases separated the two germline ends. Looked up from germline, CDR1 is MNHNS and CDR2 is SASEGT. This CDR3 comprises 13 residues.

The V and J genes are TRBV18 and TRBJ1-5; 12 positions match TRBD1. J lost 6 bases, V lost 5 bases, and 5 bases had no gene match. Germline-derived CDR1 and CDR2 are KGHSH and LQKENI. The CDR3 runs to 15 residues. This chain's CDR3 is CASSGGQGAVQPQHF. The CDR3 DNA follows: TGTGCCAGCTCAGGGGGACAGGGGGCAGTTCAGCCCCAGCATTTT.

This clone was observed a single time. The chain has TRBV5-1 and TRBJ2-7; D may be TRBD2 (5 bases). The CDR3 covers 16 residues. CDR1 is SGHRS, CDR2 YFSETQ, per germline. Between the trimmed V and J ends, which lost 0 bases and 4 bases, there was a span of 17 bases. CDR3 nucleotides: TGCGCCAGCAGCTTGGAGGTCATGAGACGGGAATACGAGCAGTACGTC. This translates into CASSLEVMRREYEQYV.

The chain carries TRBV6-1 and TRBJ2-2; D call uncertain. Deletions cut 5 bases from V and 6 bases from J, with 7 bases between. This CDR3 is built from 12 residues. CDR1 is MNHNS, CDR2 SASEGT, per germline. The chain's CDR3 is CASSYSAGELFF. CDR3 coding DNA: TGTGCCAGCAGTTATTCAGCCGGGGAGCTGTTTTTT.

This chain joins TRBV5-1 and TRBJ1-3, with D perhaps TRBD1 (5 bases). Trimming took off 4 bases at V and 2 bases at J, with 10 bases between the two ends. CDR1 is SGHRS, CDR2 YFSETQ, per germline. The length of the CDR3 is 14 residues. CDR3 in amino acids: CASSGGGPGNTIYF. CDR3 in DNA: TGCGCCAGCAGCGGGGGAGGCCCTGGAAACACCATATATTTT.

CDR3 nucleotides: TGTGCCAGCAGTGAAGGCCTACAGAACCGGGATACGGAAGGCTACACCTTC. It codes for CASSEGLQNRDTEGYTF. The chain combines TRBV25-1 with TRBJ1-2; D remains unclear. Germline V gene lookup returns CDR1 MGHDK and CDR2 SYGVNS. This CDR3 region has 17 residues. V lost 2 bases to trimming and J lost 8 bases, with 24 bases between them.

The rearrangement joins TRBV5-1 to TRBJ2-2; TRBD2 might be the D (6 bases). Germline V gene sequence: CDR1 SGHRS, CDR2 YFSETQ. CDR3 size: 14 residues. The V end was cut by 4 bases, the J end by 1 base, with 8 bases between. CDR3 coding DNA: TGCGCCAGCAGCCGTAGCGGGAACACCGGGGAGCTGTTTTTT. This gives the protein CASSRSGNTGELFF. Variable domain in full (rest from reference TRBV5-1 and TRBJ2-2): KAGVTQTPRYLIKTRGQQVTLSCSPISGHRSVSWYQQTPGQGLQFLFEYFSETQRNKGNFPGRFSGRQFSNSRSEMNVSTLELGDSALYLCASSRSGNTGELFFGEGSRLTVL.

CDR3 loop: CASSRYGDSPLHF. Written as DNA, the CDR3 is TGTGCCAGCAGCCGCTACGGAGATTCACCCCTCCACTTT. The chain links TRBV3-1 (or the pseudogene TRBV3-2) to TRBJ1-6, with D uncertain. The V end was cut by 4 bases, the J end by 8 bases, with 9 bases between. Germline CDR1 is LGHDT and CDR2 is YNNKEL (reference sequence). CDR3 length: 13 residues.

The count of this clone is one. V and J are TRBV20-1 and TRBJ2-3; D possibly corresponds to TRBD2 (6 bases). From germline, CDR1 is DFQATT and CDR2 SNEGSKA (reference sequence). The CDR3 extends over 15 amino acids. Deletions cut 3 bases from V and 4 bases from J, with 17 bases between. The CDR3: CSASGGRLAADTQYF. The CDR3 DNA follows: TGCAGTGCTAGTGGAGGGCGGTTGGCGGCAGATACGCAGTATTTT.

This rearrangement joins TRBV2 to TRBJ2-1; 7 bases line up with TRBD1. V was clipped by 3 bases and J by 3 bases; unmatched bases: 5. The CDR3 covers 15 residues. Germline CDR1 reads SNHLY; CDR2 reads FYNNEI. CDR3 sequence: CASSEGQSLYNEQFF. The CDR3 DNA follows: TGTGCCAGCAGTGAGGGACAGAGCCTCTACAATGAGCAGTTCTTC.

The chain is built from TRBV10-3 and TRBJ1-2; 7 nucleotides match TRBD1. V lost 4 bases and J lost 7; bases outside the gene matches: 9. The CDR3 has 14 residues. Germline-derived CDR1 and CDR2 are ENHRY and SYGVKD. Written as DNA, the CDR3 is TGTGCCATCAGTGCCCTCCCCGACAGGGCTGGCTACACCTTC. It encodes CAISALPDRAGYTF.

V and J are TRBV5-1 and TRBJ2-5; possibly TRBD1 for D (6 bases). Germline V CDR1 and CDR2: SGHRS, YFSETQ. This CDR3 comprises 14 residues. The V and J ends lost 4 bases and 7 bases respectively, with 17 bases between them. The CDR3 reads CASSPPGPQGTQYF. The CDR3 nucleotides read TGCGCCAGCAGCCCACCGGGACCACAGGGGACCCAGTACTTC.

This sequence joins TRBV29-1 and TRBJ2-1; TRBD2 is a possible D gene (6 bases). The V end was cut by 7 bases, the J end by 4 bases, with 17 bases between. In germline, CDR1 is SQVTM, CDR2 ANQGSEA. This CDR3 has 14 residues. The CDR3 DNA is TGCAGCGGTGGAGGGCGCCGTTGGTACAATGAGCAGTTCTTC. It encodes CSGGGRRWYNEQFF.

The genes are TRBV3-1 (or the pseudogene TRBV3-2) and TRBJ2-7; 8 bases line up with TRBD2. The CDR3 runs to 14 residues. V gave up 1 base and J gave up 6 bases; unmatched junction bases: 5. Germline V gives CDR1 LGHDT, CDR2 YNNKEL (reference sequence). The CDR3: CASSQAGGPTEQYF. Written as DNA, the CDR3 is TGTGCCAGCAGCCAAGCGGGGGGGCCGACCGAGCAGTACTTC.

The V gene is TRBV19, the J gene TRBJ2-2, with a tentative D call TRBD2 (6 bases). V was pared by 3 bases and J by 8 bases, with 19 bases between. CDR1 is LNHDA, CDR2 SQIVND, per germline (reference sequence). This CDR3 contains 16 residues. The CDR3 sequence: CASSITGSGAVGELFF. CDR3 sequence (DNA): TGTGCCAGTAGTATTACGGGTAGCGGCGCAGTAGGGGAGCTGTTTTTT.

V gene TRBV28 combines with J gene TRBJ2-5, with a possible D match to TRBD1 (6 bases). The germline V gene encodes CDR1 MDHEN and CDR2 SYDVKM. This CDR3 contains 14 residues. V was pared by 7 bases and J by 4 bases, with 16 bases between. CDR3 DNA: TGTGCCAGCACTTTCTCGACCAGGGGAGAGACCCAGTACTTC. This gives the protein CASTFSTRGETQYF.

This clone was counted ten times or more. The chain joins TRBV18 to TRBJ2-5; 9 positions match TRBD1. J lost 5 bases, V lost 3 bases, and 10 bases had no gene match. This CDR3 comprises 16 residues. Germline CDR1 reads KGHSH; CDR2 reads LQKENI. The CDR3, as DNA: TGTGCCAGCTCACCCCTACTAACCGGGACAGGGGAGACCCAGTACTTC. Protein product: CASSPLLTGTGETQYF.